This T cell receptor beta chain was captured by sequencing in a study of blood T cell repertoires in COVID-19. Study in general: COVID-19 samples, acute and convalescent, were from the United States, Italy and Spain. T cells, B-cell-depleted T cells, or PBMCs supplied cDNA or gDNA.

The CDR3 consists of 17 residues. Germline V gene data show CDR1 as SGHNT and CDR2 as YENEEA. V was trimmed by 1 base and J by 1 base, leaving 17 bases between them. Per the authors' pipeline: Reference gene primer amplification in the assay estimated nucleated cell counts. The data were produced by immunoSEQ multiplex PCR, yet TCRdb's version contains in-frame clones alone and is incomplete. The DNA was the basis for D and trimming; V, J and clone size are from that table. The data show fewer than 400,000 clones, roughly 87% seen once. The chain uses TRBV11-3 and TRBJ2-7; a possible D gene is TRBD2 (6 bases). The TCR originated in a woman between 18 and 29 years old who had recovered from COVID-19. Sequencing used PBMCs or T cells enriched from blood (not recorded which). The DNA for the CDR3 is TGTGCCAGCAGCTTAGTCCGTGCGCGGGACGTTTCCTACGAGCAGTACTTC. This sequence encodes CASSLVRARDVSYEQYF.